This TCR beta chain was captured in a study of T-cell memory formation after mild COVID-19. Study-level information: Largely donor-specific sequence clusters came from a couple of donors. The study, taken as a whole, reports: Detection of some responders pre-infection suggested pre-existing cross-reactive memory T cells participated. Nothing confirmed that second-wave clones peaking on day 37 were specific for SARS-CoV-2.

The CDR3 is 16 amino acids. Germline V lookup: CDR1 MNHEY, CDR2 SVGEGT. The V end lost 0 bases, the J end lost 10 bases, and 19 bases lay between the germline ends. TCRdb processed the 5' RACE reads anew with MiXCR; each CDR3 protein has one entry. The sample records around 530,000 distinct CDR3 sequences, roughly 20% being singletons. This clonotype occurred many times. Antigen specificity is unknown. Specimen: PBMCs or a T cell subset sorted from them (not recorded which). V usage is TRBV6-2 or TRBV6-3 and J usage is TRBJ2-1; the D gene is possibly TRBD2 (5 bases). The clonotype originates from an adult woman who had mild COVID-19 (a few samples of this study predate the infection). Cell type and time point are not known. CDR3 sequence reads: CASSYSLSVRGKEQFF. The CDR3 DNA follows: TGTGCCAGCAGTTACTCGCTTAGCGTCCGAGGGAAAGAGCAGTTCTTC.